A single sample gave rise to the 15 T cell receptor beta chains below, sequenced in a study of human T cells and chemical hapten exposure. As for time point: patch test 1, 2 weeks after DPC sensitization. Described treatment: therapeutic diphenylcyclopropenone sensitization with weekly scalp DPC. TCRdb re-called the RACE reads with MiXCR, one entry per CDR3 protein. The profile covers about 380,000 distinct CDR3 sequences, with 4.8% appearing a single time and about 2.1% taken by the ten largest. This specimen consisted of whole blood, obtained in connection with sensitization to the hapten diphenylcyclopropenone (DPC). The receptors shown here come from a woman aged 45-59 years with alopecia areata. Some clones in this sample may be carry-over from other donors' samples.

This clonotype appeared many times. The chain is built from TRBV15 and TRBJ2-1, with TRBD1 matching over 7 bases. The CDR3 is made up of 13 amino acids. The germline CDR1 and CDR2 sequences are LNHNV and YYDKDF (reference sequence). The V and J ends lost 3 bases and 8 bases, in that order; junction bases with no gene match: 4. The CDR3 sequence is CATSSDRAHEQFF. The CDR3 DNA is TGTGCCACCAGCAGCGACAGGGCACATGAGCAGTTCTTC.

The gene calls are TRBV5-1 and TRBJ2-5; a possible D gene is TRBD1 (6 bases). Germline loops: CDR1 SGHRS, CDR2 YFSETQ. Trimming shortened V by 1 base and J by 5 bases, and 12 bases separated the two germline ends. The CDR3 consists of 14 residues. CDR3 residues: CASSLSFQGETQYF. In DNA form, the CDR3 reads TGCGCCAGCAGCTTGTCCTTCCAGGGGGAGACCCAGTACTTC.

The chain links TRBV20-1 to TRBJ1-2, with D uncertain. This CDR3 has 13 amino acids. CDR1 is DFQATT and CDR2 is SNEGSKA in the germline V gene (reference sequence). V lost 5 bases, J lost 4 bases, and 14 bases lay in between. In DNA form, the CDR3 reads TGCAGTGCTCCGATCGGACGGCTCTATGGCTACACCTTC. The encoded protein is CSAPIGRLYGYTF.

This clonotype appeared a few times. V usage is TRBV5-5 and J usage is TRBJ1-5; TRBD1 might be the D (5 bases). In germline, CDR1 is SGHKS, CDR2 YYEKEE (reference sequence). The germline V and J ends were trimmed by 4 bases and 0 bases, with 14 bases remaining between them. This CDR3 contains 16 residues. The CDR3 DNA reads TGTGCCAGCAGCGCGACAGTTTCCCCTAGCAATCAGCCCCAGCATTTT. Protein product: CASSATVSPSNQPQHF.

The table lists this clonotype with many counts. The chain has TRBV20-1 and TRBJ1-5; the D is unclear. The CDR3 covers 13 residues. Germline assignment: CDR1 DFQATT and CDR2 SNEGSKA (reference sequence). Trimming cost V 0 bases and J 5 bases, with 8 bases left between them. The CDR3 sequence: CSARDTADQPQHF. CDR3 in DNA: TGCAGTGCTAGAGATACGGCGGATCAGCCCCAGCATTTT.

This rearrangement joins TRBV30 to TRBJ2-1; 7 positions agree with TRBD1. With V trimmed by 4 bases and J by 0 bases, 6 bases remained unmatched. Per germline, CDR1 GTSNPN and CDR2 SVGIG (reference sequence). This CDR3 has 15 amino acids. Here the CDR3 reads CAWTPGGSSYNEQFF. CDR3 nucleotides: TGTGCCTGGACCCCAGGGGGAAGCTCCTACAATGAGCAGTTCTTC.

This clonotype was detected many times. This chain connects TRBV7-2 to TRBJ1-4; 8 bases line up with TRBD1. This CDR3 region has 14 residues. The germline CDR1 and CDR2 sequences are SGHTA and FQGNSA. V lost 8 bases to trimming and J lost 7 bases; unmatched junction nucleotides: 9. The CDR3, as DNA: TGTGCCAGCCAAAATCAGGGGGCCGGTGAAAAACTGTTTTTT. Translated: CASQNQGAGEKLFF.

The table lists this clonotype with many counts. The chain links TRBV6-5 to TRBJ1-2; D ambiguous. Trimming cost V 8 bases and J 4 bases, with 11 bases left between them. CDR3 length equals 12 residues. Looked up from germline, CDR1 is MNHEY and CDR2 is SVGAGI. The chain's CDR3 is CASQEVGYGYTF. In nucleotides, the CDR3 is TGTGCCAGCCAGGAGGTCGGCTATGGCTACACCTTC.

This clonotype was seen repeatedly, ten times or more. J is TRBJ1-3 and V is TRBV7-6; possibly TRBD1 for D (5 bases). V was trimmed by 5 bases and J by 6 bases, leaving 11 bases between them. CDR1 is SGHVS and CDR2 is FNYEAQ in the germline V gene. The CDR3 sequence is 13 residues long. CDR3 protein: CASSQTRVNTIYF. The CDR3 DNA follows: TGTGCCAGCAGCCAGACCAGGGTAAACACCATATATTTT.

The table lists this clonotype with many counts. The V call is TRBV20-1, the J call TRBJ1-1, with a weak D call TRBD1 (6 bases). V was clipped by 0 bases and J by 0 bases, with 17 bases between them. Germline V lookup: CDR1 DFQATT, CDR2 SNEGSKA (reference sequence). This CDR3 is built from 17 residues. CDR3 in DNA: TGCAGTGCTAGAGATCCCTTCGATGACAGGATGAACACTGAAGCTTTCTTT. Its protein is CSARDPFDDRMNTEAFF.

V is TRBV30 and J is TRBJ1-1; no clear D gene. The CDR3 contains 14 residues. Germline CDR1 GTSNPN, CDR2 SVGIG (reference sequence). V dropped 0 bases and J dropped 3 bases, with 11 bases sitting between them. CDR3 coding DNA: TGTGCCTGGAGTGTAACCGGGTCGCACACTGAAGCTTTCTTT. This codes for CAWSVTGSHTEAFF.

V is TRBV27 and J is TRBJ1-2, with a possible D match to TRBD1 (5 bases). V lost 5 bases and J lost 1, with 14 bases in between. Per germline, CDR1 MNHEY and CDR2 SMNVEV (reference sequence). The CDR3 has 15 residues. DNA of the CDR3: TGTGCCAGCAGTATACGAAGGGGATTTAACTATGGCTACACCTTC. Its protein is CASSIRRGFNYGYTF.

This clonotype was seen repeatedly, ten times or more. The chain combines TRBV27 with TRBJ1-6; tentatively, D is TRBD1 (5 bases). Trimming left V 3 bases short and J 10 bases short, with 13 bases between. The CDR3 is 14 amino acids. Germline lookup yields CDR1 MNHEY and CDR2 SMNVEV (reference sequence). CDR3 loop: CASSLSQGGSPLHF. The CDR3 DNA is TGTGCCAGCAGTTTGAGTCAGGGAGGGTCACCCCTCCACTTT.

At least ten counts were recorded for this clonotype. The chain carries TRBV28 and TRBJ1-2; D might be TRBD1 (5 bases). The germline V and J ends were trimmed by 8 bases and 7 bases, with 23 bases remaining between them. The germline gives CDR1 MDHEN, CDR2 SYDVKM. This CDR3 is built from 15 residues. The DNA of the CDR3 is TGTGCCAGCGGAACAAGTCCGGGGCTATTGGGTGGCTACACCTTC. Protein product: CASGTSPGLLGGYTF.

The chain is built from TRBV2 and TRBJ2-3; TRBD2 matches 8 bases. This CDR3 spans 14 amino acids. CDR1 and CDR2 (germline): SNHLY, FYNNEI. Unmatched junction bases numbered 4, after V lost 8 bases and J lost 0 bases. DNA of the CDR3: TGTGCCAGCGGGGGGACTAGGAGCACAGATACGCAGTATTTT. It encodes CASGGTRSTDTQYF.